This T cell receptor beta chain was sequenced during a study of CD8+ T cells in alopecia areata. Study results and limitations: Higher clonality and more expanded CD8+ clones appeared in lesional than normal scalp. Scalp samples also yield sequences of resident alphabeta T cells from normal skin. TCR sharing was clearer in mice than between patients, perhaps partly owing to patient HLA diversity.

This clone was counted only a few times. Its specificity is unknown. Trimming left V 2 bases short and J 0 bases short, with 4 bases between. The CDR3 extends over 14 amino acids. Germline loops: CDR1 MNHNS, CDR2 SASEGT. In each case, RNA was isolated and then reverse transcribed into cDNA as the sequencing template. TCRdb's copy holds only in-frame clones and misses some; the assay was immunoSEQ multiplex PCR. The sample yields roughly 100,000 clones, roughly 50% seen once. Sorted out of PBMCs were CD4+ T cells and CD8+ T cells. The chain links TRBV6-1 to TRBJ2-2; D unresolved. The receptor was isolated from a human donor in good health. Sequenced material: CD4+ T cells sorted from blood. The CDR3 protein is CASSEIPNTGELFF. Written as DNA, the CDR3 is TGTGCCAGCAGTGAAATTCCGAACACCGGGGAGCTGTTTTTT.